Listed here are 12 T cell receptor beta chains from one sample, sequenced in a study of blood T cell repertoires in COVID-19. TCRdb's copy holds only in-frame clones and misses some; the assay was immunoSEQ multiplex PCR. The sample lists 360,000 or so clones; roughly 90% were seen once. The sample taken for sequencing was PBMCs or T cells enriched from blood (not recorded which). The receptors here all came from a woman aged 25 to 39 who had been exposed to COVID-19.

The CDR3 region is CAWARTSGRQNEQFF. The DNA for the CDR3 is TGTGCCTGGGCTAGAACTAGCGGGAGACAAAATGAGCAGTTCTTC. This sequence joins TRBV30 and TRBJ2-1; TRBD2 matches 11 bases. V lost 5 bases to trimming and J lost 7 bases; unmatched junction nucleotides: 10. Looked up from germline, CDR1 is GTSNPN and CDR2 is SVGIG (reference sequence). CDR3 length equals 15 residues.

DNA of the CDR3: TGTGCCAGCTCACCTTTACAGGGTAACGATCAGCCCCAGCATTTT. Amino acids: CASSPLQGNDQPQHF. The V and J genes are TRBV18 and TRBJ1-5; D might be TRBD1 (6 bases). V was trimmed by 3 bases and J by 5 bases, leaving 14 bases between them. The CDR3 is made up of 15 amino acids. In germline, CDR1 is KGHSH, CDR2 LQKENI.

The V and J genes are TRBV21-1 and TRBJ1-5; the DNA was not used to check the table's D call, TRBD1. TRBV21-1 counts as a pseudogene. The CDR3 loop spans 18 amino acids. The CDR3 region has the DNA TGTGCCAGCAGCAAGGGTGGGCAGGGGTCAAATAGCAATCAGCCCCAGCATTTT. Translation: CASSKGGQGSNSNQPQHF.

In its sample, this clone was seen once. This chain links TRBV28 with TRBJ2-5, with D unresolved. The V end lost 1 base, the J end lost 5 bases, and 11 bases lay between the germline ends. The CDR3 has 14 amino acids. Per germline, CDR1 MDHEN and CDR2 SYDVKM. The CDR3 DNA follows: TGTGCCAGCAGTTTATCCCCCCCCCGGGAGACCCAGTACTTC. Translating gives CASSLSPPRETQYF. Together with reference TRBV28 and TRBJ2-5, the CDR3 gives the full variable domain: DVKVTQSSRYLVKRTGEKVFLECVQDMDHENMFWYRQDPGLGLRLIYFSYDVKMKEKGDIPEGYSVSREKKERFSLILESASTNQTSMYLCASSLSPPRETQYFGPGTRLLVL.

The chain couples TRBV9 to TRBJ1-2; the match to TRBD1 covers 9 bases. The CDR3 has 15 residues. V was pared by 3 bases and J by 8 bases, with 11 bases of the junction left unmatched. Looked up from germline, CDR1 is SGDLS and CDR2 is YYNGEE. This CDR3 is CASSAPQGATWGYTF. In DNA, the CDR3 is TGTGCCAGCAGCGCTCCACAGGGGGCCACGTGGGGCTACACCTTC.

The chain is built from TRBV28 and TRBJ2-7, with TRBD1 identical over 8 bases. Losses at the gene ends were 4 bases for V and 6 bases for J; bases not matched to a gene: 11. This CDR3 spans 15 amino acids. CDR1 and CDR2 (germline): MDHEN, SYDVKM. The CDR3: CASSSTGVKGGEQYF. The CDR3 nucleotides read TGTGCCAGCAGTTCGACAGGGGTTAAGGGTGGCGAGCAGTACTTC. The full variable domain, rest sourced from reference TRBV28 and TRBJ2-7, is DVKVTQSSRYLVKRTGEKVFLECVQDMDHENMFWYRQDPGLGLRLIYFSYDVKMKEKGDIPEGYSVSREKKERFSLILESASTNQTSMYLCASSSTGVKGGEQYFGPGTRLTVT.

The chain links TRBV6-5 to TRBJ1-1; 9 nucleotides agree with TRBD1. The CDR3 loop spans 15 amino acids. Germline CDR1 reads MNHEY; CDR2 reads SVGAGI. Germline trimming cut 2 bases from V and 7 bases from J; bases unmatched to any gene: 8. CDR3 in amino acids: CASSYPTGGSYEAFF. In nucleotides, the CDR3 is TGTGCCAGCAGTTACCCGACAGGGGGAAGTTATGAAGCTTTCTTT.

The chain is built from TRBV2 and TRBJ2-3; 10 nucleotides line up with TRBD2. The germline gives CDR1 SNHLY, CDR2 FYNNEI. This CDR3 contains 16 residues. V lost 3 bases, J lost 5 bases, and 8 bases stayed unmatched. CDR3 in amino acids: CASSEKAGGWVDTQYF. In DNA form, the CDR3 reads TGTGCCAGCAGTGAGAAAGCGGGAGGGTGGGTAGATACGCAGTATTTT.

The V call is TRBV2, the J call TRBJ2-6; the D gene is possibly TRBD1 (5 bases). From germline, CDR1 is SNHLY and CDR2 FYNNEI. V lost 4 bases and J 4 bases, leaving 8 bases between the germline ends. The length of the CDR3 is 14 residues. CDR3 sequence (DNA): TGTGCCAGCAGTGCAGGGTCCGGGGCCAACGTCCTGACTTTC. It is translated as CASSAGSGANVLTF.

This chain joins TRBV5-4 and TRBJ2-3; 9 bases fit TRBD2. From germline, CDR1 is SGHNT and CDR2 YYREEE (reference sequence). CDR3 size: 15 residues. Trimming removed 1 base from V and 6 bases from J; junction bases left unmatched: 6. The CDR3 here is CASSLSSGTWDTQYF. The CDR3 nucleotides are TGTGCCAGCAGCTTGTCTAGCGGGACCTGGGATACGCAGTATTTT.

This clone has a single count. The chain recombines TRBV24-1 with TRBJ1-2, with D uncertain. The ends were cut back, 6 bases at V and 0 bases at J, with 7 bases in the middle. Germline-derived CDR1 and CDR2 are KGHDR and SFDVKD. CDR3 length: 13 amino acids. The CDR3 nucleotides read TGTGCCACCAGTAAACTAGCTAACTATGGCTACACCTTC. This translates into CATSKLANYGYTF.

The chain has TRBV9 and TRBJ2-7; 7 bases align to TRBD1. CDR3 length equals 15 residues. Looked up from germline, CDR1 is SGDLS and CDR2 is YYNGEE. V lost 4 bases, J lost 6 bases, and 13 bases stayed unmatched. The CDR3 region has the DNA TGTGCCAGCAGCCCGAGAGACAGGGAAGATGGCGAGCAGTACTTC. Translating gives CASSPRDREDGEQYF.